This T cell receptor beta chain was recorded in a study of blood T cell repertoires in COVID-19. For the study at large: T cells, B-cell-depleted T cells, or PBMCs provided the cDNA or gDNA that served as material.

Adults between about 18 and 89 years of age took part from under 25 US areas. Two negative PCRs, clearance, or symptom resolution had been documented for recovered Cohort 3 donors. Original handling: Amplification of reference gene primers was used by the study to estimate nucleated cell counts. The data were produced by immunoSEQ multiplex PCR, yet TCRdb's version contains in-frame clones alone and is incomplete. V and J calls and clone size are given by that table; D and trimming were obtained from the DNA. The sample records a few hundred thousand clones, approximately 90% being singletons. Sequenced material: PBMCs or T cells enriched from blood (not recorded which). The sequence derives from a woman under 30 who had recovered from COVID-19.

CDR3 sequence reads: CASTPGGESGNEQFF. The CDR3 DNA reads as TGTGCCAGCACCCCTGGCGGGGAGTCTGGAAATGAGCAGTTCTTC. The V and J genes are TRBV9 and TRBJ2-1, with D perhaps matching TRBD2 (6 bases). The CDR3 length is 15 residues. The V end was cut by 6 bases, the J end by 7 bases, with 20 bases between. CDR1 and CDR2 from the germline V gene are SGDLS and YYNGEE.